This T cell receptor beta chain was sequenced during a study of T cell responses to AZD1222 COVID-19 vaccine. Study details: Second doses were pooled across both intervals (about 4 or about 12 weeks). Study results and limitations: Baseline serostatus was positive in only six AZD1222 recipients. Unmutated variant regions reportedly attract nearly half of all spike-specific TCRs. The donors showed a predominance of white British ancestry and of females, with possible underestimation of clonal diversity.

A word on this clone: Its specificity is unknown.

Measured with immunoSEQ multiplex PCR; TCRdb has only the in-frame clones, and not every one. The table includes some 100,000 clones, roughly 89% detected once. The material sequenced was peripheral blood, taken on day 0 of AZD1222 vaccination. The source is an adult in good health.

The CDR3 DNA reads as TGCGCCACCTCGTCGGGACATAGAGACAATGAGCAGTTCTTC. Translation: CATSSGHRDNEQFF. The chain joins TRBV5-1 to TRBJ2-1, with D possibly matching TRBD1 (6 bases). This CDR3 region has 14 residues. V was clipped by 9 bases and J by 5 bases, with 18 bases between them. Germline V gene sequence: CDR1 SGHRS, CDR2 YFSETQ. The complete variable domain, with remaining parts taken from reference TRBV5-1 and TRBJ2-1, reads KAGVTQTPRYLIKTRGQQVTLSCSPISGHRSVSWYQQTPGQGLQFLFEYFSETQRNKGNFPGRFSGRQFSNSRSEMNVSTLELGDSALYLCATSSGHRDNEQFFGPGTRLTVL.